The 5 T cell receptor beta chains listed next were all sequenced from one sample in a study of cytomegalovirus exposure and HLA in healthy donors. It was with 60 Vbeta and 13 Jbeta primers that the PCR ran. The data were produced by immunoSEQ multiplex PCR, yet TCRdb's version contains in-frame clones alone and is incomplete. The repertoire shows fewer than 110,000 clones; the top ten hold 3% to 3.5%. The specimen sequenced was PBMCs. Source of these receptors: a man aged 40-50 years in good health and CMV-seronegative.

The chain joins TRBV29-1 to TRBJ2-1; 7 bases are a match to TRBD2. With V trimmed by 3 bases and J by 12 bases, 14 bases remained unmatched. The CDR3 spans 14 residues. The germline gives CDR1 SQVTM, CDR2 ANQGSEA. The CDR3 bases are TGCAGCGTTGAGGCACAGGTGAGCGGGGTCCCGCAGTTCTTC. Its protein product is CSVEAQVSGVPQFF.

The chain combines TRBV9 with TRBJ1-6, with D perhaps matching TRBD1 (6 bases). Trimming shortened V by 4 bases and J by 0 bases, and 17 bases separated the two germline ends. This CDR3 is 18 amino acids long. Germline V CDR1 and CDR2: SGDLS, YYNGEE. The chain's CDR3 is CASSLGQPQSSYNSPLHF. CDR3 bases: TGTGCCAGCAGCCTTGGACAGCCGCAGAGCTCCTATAATTCACCCCTCCACTTT.

The gene calls are TRBV10-3 and TRBJ1-1; possibly TRBD1 for D (6 bases). The CDR3 extends over 14 amino acids. Germline-derived CDR1 and CDR2 are ENHRY and SYGVKD. V was shortened by 6 bases and J by 0 bases, with 11 bases between the two germline ends. CDR3 in amino acids: CAIRRQEMNTEAFF. The CDR3, as DNA: TGTGCCATCAGGAGACAGGAGATGAACACTGAAGCTTTCTTT.

The CDR3 region is CASSLGQGGTGELFF. The CDR3 nucleotides are TGCGCCAGCAGCCTGGGACAGGGAGGCACCGGGGAGCTGTTTTTT. The genes are TRBV4-1 and TRBJ2-2, with TRBD1 matching 9 bases. Germline assignment: CDR1 MGHRA and CDR2 YSYEKL. This CDR3 contains 15 residues. With 4 bases clipped from V and 4 bases from J, the junction kept 4 bases outside the gene matches.

The genes are TRBV30 and TRBJ1-1, with a possible D match to TRBD1 (5 bases). The V and J ends lost 8 bases and 5 bases respectively, with 12 bases between them. The CDR3 extends over 11 amino acids. The germline V gene has CDR1 GTSNPN and CDR2 SVGIG (reference sequence). The CDR3 region is CAGYDRTEAFF. CDR3 nucleotide sequence: TGTGCCGGCTACGACAGAACTGAAGCTTTCTTT. The full variable domain, completed using reference TRBV30 and TRBJ1-1, is SQTIHQWPATLVQPVGSPLSLECTVEGTSNPNLYWYRQAAGRGLQLLFYSVGIGQISSEVPQNLSASRPQDRQFILSSKKLLLSDSGFYLCAGYDRTEAFFGQGTRLTVV.